Each of the 9 T cell receptor beta chains below was sequenced from the same sample in a study of shared clonotypes between healthy human individuals. The assay was immunoSEQ multiplex PCR, and TCRdb's table has in-frame clones only and misses some. The repertoire holds around 2,000,000 clones, with 95% as singletons. Sequencing input: naive CD4+ T cells sorted from blood. Regarding subset: CD45RA+ positively selected. Receptors were obtained from a man between 18 and 29 years old in good health.

J is TRBJ2-2 and V is TRBV5-1; 9 positions match TRBD2. Germline CDR1 reads SGHRS; CDR2 reads YFSETQ. The trim removed 4 bases at V and 6 bases at J, leaving 7 bases unmatched. This CDR3 has 15 residues. The CDR3 is CASSTSGTSPGELFF. CDR3 in DNA: TGCGCCAGCAGCACATCCGGGACTAGCCCCGGGGAGCTGTTTTTT.

The chain is built from TRBV5-8 and TRBJ2-7, with TRBD1 identical over 9 bases. This CDR3 spans 16 amino acids. V lost 3 bases to trimming and J lost 0 bases; unmatched junction nucleotides: 7. Germline V gene data show CDR1 as SGHTS and CDR2 as YDEGEE. The CDR3 nucleotides are TGTGCCAGCAGCTGGGGACAGGGAATTAGCTCCTACGAGCAGTACTTC. Its translation: CASSWGQGISSYEQYF.

CDR3 region: CASSHGAGLEQYF. The CDR3 DNA reads TGTGCCAGCAGCCACGGGGCCGGGCTCGAGCAGTACTTC. This rearrangement joins TRBV11-2 to TRBJ2-7, with D possibly being TRBD1 or TRBD2 (5 bases each). The V gene's germline CDR1 is SGHAT and CDR2 FQNNGV. CDR3 size: 13 residues. The V end lost 5 bases, the J end lost 6 bases, and 14 bases lay between the germline ends.

The rearrangement uses TRBV28 and TRBJ1-1, with D hard to call. Trimming removed 3 bases at V and 1 base at J, with 9 bases between. Germline CDR1 and CDR2: MDHEN and SYDVKM. The CDR3 totals 14 residues. The CDR3 region has the DNA TGTGCCAGCAGTTTGTCGCGGGCGAACACTGAAGCTTTCTTT. It translates to CASSLSRANTEAFF. Filled out from reference TRBV28 and TRBJ1-1, the complete variable domain reads DVKVTQSSRYLVKRTGEKVFLECVQDMDHENMFWYRQDPGLGLRLIYFSYDVKMKEKGDIPEGYSVSREKKERFSLILESASTNQTSMYLCASSLSRANTEAFFGQGTRLTVV.

The V call is TRBV6-4, the J call TRBJ1-5; TRBD1 might be the D (5 bases). The V and J ends lost 5 bases and 3 bases respectively, with 14 bases between them. The CDR3 totals 15 residues. Germline lookup yields CDR1 MRHNA and CDR2 SNTAGT. In DNA form, the CDR3 reads TGTGCCAGCAGTCCCCCCGGGGGTTACAATCAGCCCCAGCATTTT. It specifies CASSPPGGYNQPQHF.

The V and J genes are TRBV7-8 and TRBJ2-7; D is ambiguous. Trimming pared 5 bases from V and 2 bases from J, leaving 13 bases between. There are 14 residues in the CDR3. Looked up from germline, CDR1 is SGHVS and CDR2 is FQNEAQ. This CDR3 is CASSKREGTYEQYF. CDR3 in DNA: TGTGCCAGCAGCAAAAGGGAAGGGACCTACGAGCAGTACTTC.

This chain links TRBV4-3 with TRBJ2-1; D call uncertain. Trimming left V 4 bases short and J 8 bases short, with 9 bases between. This CDR3 has 12 residues. Germline loops: CDR1 LGHNA, CDR2 YSLEER. CDR3 sequence reads: CASSLIPHEQFF. The CDR3, as DNA: TGCGCCAGCAGCCTAATTCCGCATGAGCAGTTCTTC.

CDR3 amino acids: CASSSTGGDTGELFF. DNA of the CDR3: TGTGCCAGCAGCTCGACAGGGGGCGACACCGGGGAGCTGTTTTTT. The gene calls are TRBV5-4 and TRBJ2-2; 10 nucleotides agree with TRBD1. Germline-derived CDR1 and CDR2 are SGHNT and YYREEE (reference sequence). Unmatched junction bases numbered 2, after V lost 3 bases and J lost 3 bases. The length of the CDR3 is 15 residues. The full variable domain, completed using reference TRBV5-4 and TRBJ2-2, is ETGVTQSPTHLIKTRGQQVTLRCSSQSGHNTVSWYQQALGQGPQFIFQYYREEENGRGNFPPRFSGLQFPNYSSELNVNALELDDSALYLCASSSTGGDTGELFFGEGSRLTVL.

This clone was counted once. The chain uses TRBV28 and TRBJ2-3, with D tentatively TRBD2 (6 bases). Germline CDR1 and CDR2: MDHEN and SYDVKM. Trimming shortened V by 7 bases and J by 4 bases, and 12 bases separated the two germline ends. There are 13 residues in the CDR3. The CDR3 loop is CASTLGLPDTQYF. The CDR3 bases are TGTGCCAGCACCTTGGGACTCCCAGATACGCAGTATTTT. Looking up the rest from reference TRBV28 and TRBJ2-3 gives the full variable domain: DVKVTQSSRYLVKRTGEKVFLECVQDMDHENMFWYRQDPGLGLRLIYFSYDVKMKEKGDIPEGYSVSREKKERFSLILESASTNQTSMYLCASTLGLPDTQYFGPGTRLTVL.